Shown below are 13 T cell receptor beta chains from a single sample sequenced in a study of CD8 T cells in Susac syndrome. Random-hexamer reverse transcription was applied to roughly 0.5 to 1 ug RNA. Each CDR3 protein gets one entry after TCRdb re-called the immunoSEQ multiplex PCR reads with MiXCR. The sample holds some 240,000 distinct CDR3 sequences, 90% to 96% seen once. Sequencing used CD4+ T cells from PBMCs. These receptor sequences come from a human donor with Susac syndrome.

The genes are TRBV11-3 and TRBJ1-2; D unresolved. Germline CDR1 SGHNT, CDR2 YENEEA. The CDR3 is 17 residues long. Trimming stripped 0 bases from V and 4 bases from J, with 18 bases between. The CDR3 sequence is CASSLEHATSTFYGYTF. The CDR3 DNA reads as TGTGCCAGCAGCTTAGAACACGCGACTTCCACCTTCTATGGCTACACCTTC. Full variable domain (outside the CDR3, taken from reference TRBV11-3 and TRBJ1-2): EAGVVQSPRYKIIEKKQPVAFWCNPISGHNTLYWYLQNLGQGPELLIRYENEEAVDDSQLPKDRFSAERLKGVDSTLKIQPAELGDSAVYLCASSLEHATSTFYGYTFGSGTRLTVV.

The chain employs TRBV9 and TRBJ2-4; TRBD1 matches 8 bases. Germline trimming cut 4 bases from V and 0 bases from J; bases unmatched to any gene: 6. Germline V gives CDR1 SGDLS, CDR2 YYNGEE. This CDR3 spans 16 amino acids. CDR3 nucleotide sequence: TGTGCCAGCAGCCCCCAGACAGGGGTAGCCAAAAACATTCAGTACTTC. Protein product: CASSPQTGVAKNIQYF.

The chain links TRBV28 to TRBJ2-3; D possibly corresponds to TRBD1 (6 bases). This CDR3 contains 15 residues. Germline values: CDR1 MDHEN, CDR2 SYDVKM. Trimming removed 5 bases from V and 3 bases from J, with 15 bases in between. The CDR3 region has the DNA TGTGCCAGCAGTCGAAGAACCAGGGGAACAGATACGCAGTATTTT. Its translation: CASSRRTRGTDTQYF.

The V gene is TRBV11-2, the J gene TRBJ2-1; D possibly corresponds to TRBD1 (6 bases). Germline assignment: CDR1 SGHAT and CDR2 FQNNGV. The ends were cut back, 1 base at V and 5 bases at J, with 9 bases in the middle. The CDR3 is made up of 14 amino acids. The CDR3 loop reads CASSLAGVHNEQFF. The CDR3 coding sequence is TGTGCCAGCAGCTTAGCAGGGGTCCACAATGAGCAGTTCTTC.

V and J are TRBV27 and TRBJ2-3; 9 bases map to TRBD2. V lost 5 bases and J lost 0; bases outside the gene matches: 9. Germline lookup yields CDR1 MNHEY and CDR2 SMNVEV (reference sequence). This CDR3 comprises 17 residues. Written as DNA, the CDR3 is TGTGCCAGCAGTCCGGGACTAGCATTAGTCAGCACAGATACGCAGTATTTT. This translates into CASSPGLALVSTDTQYF.

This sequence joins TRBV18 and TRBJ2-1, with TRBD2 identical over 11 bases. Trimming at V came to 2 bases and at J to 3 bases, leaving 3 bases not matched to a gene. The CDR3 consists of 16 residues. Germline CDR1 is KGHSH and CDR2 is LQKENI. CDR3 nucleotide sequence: TGTGCCAGCTCACCAAGGGGACTAGCGGTCTACAATGAGCAGTTCTTC. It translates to CASSPRGLAVYNEQFF.

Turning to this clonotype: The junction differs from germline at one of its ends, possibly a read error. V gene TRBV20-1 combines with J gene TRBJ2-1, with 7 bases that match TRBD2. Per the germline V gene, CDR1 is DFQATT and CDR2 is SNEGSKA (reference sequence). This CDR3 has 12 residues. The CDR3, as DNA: TGCAGTGCTAGATTGATAACTAGCGATTCACTCTTC. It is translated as CSARLITSDSLF.

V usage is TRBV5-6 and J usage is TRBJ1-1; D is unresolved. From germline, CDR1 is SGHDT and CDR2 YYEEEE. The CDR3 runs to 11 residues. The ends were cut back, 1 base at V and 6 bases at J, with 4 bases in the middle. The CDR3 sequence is CASSLLAEAFF. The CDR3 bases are TGTGCCAGCAGCTTGCTAGCTGAAGCTTTCTTT.

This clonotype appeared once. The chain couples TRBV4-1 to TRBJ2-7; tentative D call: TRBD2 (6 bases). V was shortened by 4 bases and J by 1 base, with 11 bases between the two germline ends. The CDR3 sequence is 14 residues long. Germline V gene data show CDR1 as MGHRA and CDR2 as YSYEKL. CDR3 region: CASSPLALSYEQYF. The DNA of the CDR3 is TGCGCCAGCAGCCCACTAGCCCTATCCTACGAGCAGTACTTC.

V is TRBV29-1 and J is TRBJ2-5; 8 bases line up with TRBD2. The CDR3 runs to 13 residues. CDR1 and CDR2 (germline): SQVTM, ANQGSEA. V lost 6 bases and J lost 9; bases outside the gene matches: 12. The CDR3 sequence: CSVSGTRQLAQYF. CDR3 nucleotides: TGCAGCGTATCCGGGACTAGGCAATTGGCCCAGTACTTC.

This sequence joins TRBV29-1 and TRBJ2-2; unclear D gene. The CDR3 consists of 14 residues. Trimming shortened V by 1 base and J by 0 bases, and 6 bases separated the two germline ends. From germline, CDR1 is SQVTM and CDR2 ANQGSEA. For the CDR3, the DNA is TGCAGCGTTGAAGGGCGGACGAACACCGGGGAGCTGTTTTTT. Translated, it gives CSVEGRTNTGELFF.

CDR3 residues: CAWSRTRKYNEQFF. CDR3 nucleotides: TGTGCCTGGAGTAGGACTAGAAAGTACAATGAGCAGTTCTTC. The chain uses TRBV30 and TRBJ2-1; 7 positions agree with TRBD2. The CDR3 extends over 14 amino acids. The germline CDR1 and CDR2 sequences are GTSNPN and SVGIG (reference sequence). V lost 2 bases, J lost 4 bases, and 5 bases stayed unmatched.

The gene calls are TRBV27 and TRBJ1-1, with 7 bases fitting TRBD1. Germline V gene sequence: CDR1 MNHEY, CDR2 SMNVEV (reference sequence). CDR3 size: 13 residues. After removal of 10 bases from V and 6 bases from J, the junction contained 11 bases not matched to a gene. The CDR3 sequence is CATNRQGRSEAFF. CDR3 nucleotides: TGTGCCACCAATAGACAGGGTCGTTCTGAAGCTTTCTTT.